This TCR beta chain was identified in a study of tumor-infiltrating lymphocytes in glioblastoma multiforme. Overall study results and limits: RNA-based TCR sequencing may distort clone frequencies, since cells carry unequal TCR transcript numbers.

The CDR3 runs 17 residues. Germline loops: CDR1 SGHDN, CDR2 FVKESK. With regard to this clonotype: Antigen: not known. This could be a read error, since a much larger clone is one nucleotide away.

TCRB libraries came from RNA via three nested multiplex PCR rounds. These TCRB libraries lack any described unique molecular identifiers. In TCRdb, the multiplex PCR reads were re-called with MiXCR into one record per CDR3 protein. This sample has around 33,000 distinct CDR3 sequences, with roughly two thirds found just once. The source is a male donor with glioblastoma. The sample comprised brain tumor tissue. The rearrangement links TRBV14 to TRBJ2-3, with 10 bases that match TRBD2. This CDR3 is CASSQDLAGVGTDMQYF. In DNA form, the CDR3 reads TGTGCCAGCAGCCAGGACCTAGCGGGAGTTGGAACAGATATGCAGTATTTT.